The 16 T cell receptor beta chains given below trace back to one sample, sequenced in a study of cytomegalovirus exposure and HLA in healthy donors. Vbeta (60) and Jbeta (13) primers were used in the PCR. TCRdb keeps only in-frame clones here, not all; method: immunoSEQ multiplex PCR. The table lists roughly 63,000 clones, less than 75% of them singletons. The specimen sequenced was PBMCs. These receptors all come from a man between 45 and 60 years old in good health and CMV-seropositive.

The chain combines TRBV21-1 with TRBJ2-3; the listed D gene, TRBD2, was not tested against the DNA. TRBV21-1 is flagged as a pseudogene. The CDR3 sequence is 17 residues long. In nucleotides, the CDR3 is TGTGCCAGCAGCATCTACCGTAGCGGGGGGGCTGTAGATACGCAGTATTTT. This sequence encodes CASSIYRSGGAVDTQYF.

In this sample, this clone turned up a few times. A read error may account for a junction end that differs from germline. The chain links TRBV5-1 to TRBJ2-1; 10 positions agree with TRBD2. The CDR3 is 15 amino acids. Germline CDR1 SGHRS, CDR2 YFSETQ. CDR3 region: CASSSSGLAACEPFF. The CDR3 DNA sequence: TGCGCCAGCAGCTCCTCCGGACTAGCGGCCTGTGAGCCGTTCTTC.

The V call is TRBV28, the J call TRBJ1-2; 7 bases agree with TRBD1. Germline V gives CDR1 MDHEN, CDR2 SYDVKM. V gave up 6 bases and J gave up 0 bases; unmatched junction bases: 7. CDR3 length: 15 amino acids. The CDR3 is CASRTRQGSNYGYTF. The CDR3 DNA reads TGTGCCAGCAGGACTCGACAGGGCTCTAACTATGGCTACACCTTC.

The genes are TRBV4-2 and TRBJ1-2; 8 nucleotides agree with TRBD1. In germline, CDR1 is LGHNA, CDR2 YNFKEQ. The CDR3 is 15 residues long. With 2 bases clipped from V and 1 base from J, the junction kept 3 bases outside the gene matches. CDR3 sequence reads: CASSQQTGDNYGYTF. The CDR3 nucleotides are TGTGCCAGCAGCCAACAGACAGGGGATAACTATGGCTACACCTTC.

This chain connects TRBV5-1 to TRBJ2-1; TRBD2 is a possible D gene (7 bases). Germline loops: CDR1 SGHRS, CDR2 YFSETQ. Trimming shortened V by 0 bases and J by 3 bases, and 19 bases separated the two germline ends. The CDR3 contains 18 residues. CDR3 in DNA: TGCGCCAGCAGCTTGGAGGGCGGGAACGGGGGGCGCTACAATGAGCAGTTCTTC. This translates into CASSLEGGNGGRYNEQFF.

The chain couples TRBV6-5 to TRBJ2-1; 9 nucleotides line up with TRBD2. This CDR3 is 15 amino acids long. V trimming: 2 bases; J trimming: 10 bases; junction bases outside the gene matches: 9. Germline V CDR1 and CDR2: MNHEY, SVGAGI. The CDR3, as DNA: TGTGCCAGCAGTTACGCAGCGGGAGGAGGTTTAGAGCAGTTCTTC. Its protein is CASSYAAGGGLEQFF.

V is TRBV25-1 and J is TRBJ2-7; 9 bases align to TRBD2. Germline trimming cut 0 bases from V and 3 bases from J; bases unmatched to any gene: 12. The CDR3 has 18 amino acids. Germline V CDR1 and CDR2: MGHDK, SYGVNS. The CDR3 nucleotides are TGTGCCAGCAGTGAATATGGCTGGCGGGAGGGCTTAGTCTACGAGCAGTACTTC. It translates to CASSEYGWREGLVYEQYF.

The gene calls are TRBV4-1 and TRBJ1-1, with a weak D call TRBD1 (6 bases). CDR1 is MGHRA, CDR2 YSYEKL, per germline. V was shortened by 3 bases and J by 0 bases, with 11 bases between the two germline ends. The length of the CDR3 is 15 residues. CDR3: CASSQKDSMNTEAFF. The DNA of the CDR3 is TGCGCCAGCAGCCAGAAGGACAGCATGAACACTGAAGCTTTCTTT.

This rearrangement joins TRBV29-1 to TRBJ2-3; possibly TRBD2 for D (5 bases). This CDR3 region has 14 residues. CDR1 SQVTM and CDR2 ANQGSEA come from the germline V gene. Trimming removed 4 bases at V and 5 bases at J, with 16 bases between. The CDR3 DNA sequence: TGCAGCGTTGCCGCCGGGAACCCCGAAGATACGCAGTATTTT. Its translation is CSVAAGNPEDTQYF.

This clone is a singleton in its sample. This sequence joins TRBV5-4 and TRBJ2-5; 9 nucleotides align to TRBD1. The J call is doubtful: the DNA matches TRBJ2-7 better. The CDR3 runs 16 residues. The germline gives CDR1 SGHNT, CDR2 YYREEE (reference sequence). The CDR3 region has the DNA TGTGCCAGCAGCCCCCTGGGTGGGACAGGGACCTACGAGCAGTACTTC. It translates to CASSPLGGTGTYEQYF.

The V and J genes are TRBV4-3 and TRBJ1-5; unclear D gene. This CDR3 comprises 13 residues. Deletions cut 7 bases from V and 8 bases from J, with 15 bases between. Germline CDR1 is LGHNA and CDR2 is YSLEER. CDR3 loop: CASTKKCGKPQHF. The CDR3 DNA sequence: TGCGCCAGCACCAAAAAGTGCGGGAAGCCCCAGCATTTT.

The chain is built from TRBV30 and TRBJ2-2; 9 bases agree with TRBD1. Germline CDR1 reads GTSNPN; CDR2 reads SVGIG (reference sequence). The V and J ends lost 0 bases and 6 bases, in that order; junction bases with no gene match: 5. The CDR3 consists of 15 residues. CDR3 DNA: TGTGCCTGGAGTGTAATTGGGACAGGGTCCGGGGAGCTGTTTTTT. It codes for CAWSVIGTGSGELFF.

This chain joins TRBV30 and TRBJ2-1, with D perhaps matching TRBD1 (5 bases). CDR1 and CDR2 (germline): GTSNPN, SVGIG (reference sequence). The CDR3 extends over 11 amino acids. Deletions cut 2 bases from V and 9 bases from J, with 8 bases between. The CDR3 spells CAWSSGIEQFF. In DNA, the CDR3 is TGTGCCTGGAGTTCAGGGATTGAGCAGTTCTTC.

The chain couples TRBV27 to TRBJ1-4; tentative D call: TRBD1 (6 bases). The length of the CDR3 is 16 residues. The V end was cut by 2 bases, the J end by 9 bases, with 19 bases between. The germline V gene has CDR1 MNHEY and CDR2 SMNVEV (reference sequence). The CDR3 sequence is CASSLGMDRFGQKLFF. CDR3 sequence (DNA): TGTGCCAGCAGTTTAGGTATGGACAGATTTGGACAAAAACTGTTTTTT.

This sequence joins TRBV6-5 and TRBJ1-6, with 7 bases fitting TRBD1. J was trimmed by 8 bases and V by 8 bases; bases with no gene match: 6. The CDR3 consists of 13 residues. Looked up from germline, CDR1 is MNHEY and CDR2 is SVGAGI. The CDR3 spells CASHRGRDSPLHF. CDR3 sequence (DNA): TGTGCCAGCCACAGGGGAAGGGATTCACCCCTCCACTTT.

The chain couples TRBV18 to TRBJ1-1; tentative D call: TRBD1 (5 bases). CDR1 KGHSH and CDR2 LQKENI come from the germline V gene. CDR3 size: 14 residues. Trimming removed 6 bases from V and 1 base from J, with 12 bases in between. The CDR3: CASSPVGGNTEAFF. CDR3 in DNA: TGTGCCAGCTCCCCGGTGGGGGGGAACACTGAAGCTTTCTTT.